This TCR beta chain stems from a study of T cells in Graves' hyperthyroidism and ophthalmopathy. Ophthalmopathy patients all had a Clinical Activity Score of at least 3, a NOSPECS grade of at least 4 and disease under 3 months old. Patients with uncontrolled infections, other autoimmune diseases, pregnancy or lactation were excluded. Clinical symptoms, serum thyroxine, TRAb, thyroid ultrasound and orbital computed tomography informed diagnoses. A roughly 10 ml volume of fresh peripheral blood provided the PBMCs. Amplification of TCR beta CDR3 regions used RNA as the template. When the TCR CDR3 underwent first-round RT-PCR, the HTBI primer set was used. A single record per CDR3 protein comes from TCRdb applying MiXCR to the multiplex PCR reads. The sample carries some 490,000 distinct CDR3 sequences, 15% to 20% recorded once. CDR1 and CDR2 from the germline V gene are MNHEY and SMNVEV (reference sequence). This CDR3 is 15 amino acids long. The J segment lost 5 bases and the V segment lost 5 bases, leaving 9 bases of the junction unmatched.

Sequences were obtained from blood. This chain joins TRBV27 and TRBJ2-7, with TRBD2 identical over 10 bases. The clonotype originates from a woman in her twenties or thirties with Graves' ophthalmopathy. The CDR3 loop is CASSLPSGSTHEQYF. The CDR3 DNA follows: TGTGCCAGCAGTCTCCCTAGCGGGAGTACCCACGAGCAGTACTTC.